One and the same sample provided the 17 T cell receptor beta chains below, sequenced in a study of T-cell reconstitution after alpha-beta-depleted transplantation in children. Unique molecular identifiers were incorporated during preparation of the TCRbeta library. TCRdb passed the PCR reads through MiXCR, listing each CDR3 protein once. This sample has a few hundred thousand distinct CDR3 sequences, with over 10% found just once. The material sequenced was PBMCs, mostly from graft donor cells, taken 360 days after TCRalphabeta/CD19-depleted stem cell transplant. The origin of the receptors is a male patient younger than 18 who had a stem cell transplant for acute myeloid leukemia, so the T cells may come from the graft donor.

The sample holds many counts of this clonotype. The rearrangement links TRBV20-1 to TRBJ2-7; 7 bases are shared with TRBD2. Trimming removed 6 bases from V and 3 bases from J; junction bases left unmatched: 14. Germline V gene data show CDR1 as DFQATT and CDR2 as SNEGSKA (reference sequence). The CDR3 spans 15 residues. In DNA form, the CDR3 reads TGCAGTGCGAAAAAGCGGGGACCTAACTTCTACGAGCAGTACTTC. Protein: CSAKKRGPNFYEQYF.

The V and J genes are TRBV7-6 and TRBJ2-4; TRBD1 aligns across 10 bases. CDR3 length: 15 residues. Germline loops: CDR1 SGHVS, CDR2 FNYEAQ. The V gene end was trimmed by 10 bases and the J gene end by 6 bases; junction bases not matched to a gene: 12. CDR3 sequence reads: CATSLGDRGGNIQYF. CDR3 sequence (DNA): TGTGCCACCTCGCTAGGGGACAGGGGCGGAAACATTCAGTACTTC. Full variable domain (rest looked up from reference TRBV7-6 and TRBJ2-4): GAGVSQSPRYKVTKRGQDVALRCDPISGHVSLYWYRQALGQGPEFLTYFNYEAQQDKSGLPNDRFSAERPEGSISTLTIQRTEQRDSAMYRCATSLGDRGGNIQYFGAGTRLSVL.

The rearrangement joins TRBV27 to TRBJ2-5; 12 bases line up with TRBD2. The CDR3 has 13 residues. Losses at the gene ends were 8 bases for V and 4 bases for J; bases not matched to a gene: 2. CDR1 is MNHEY, CDR2 SMNVEV, per germline (reference sequence). The CDR3 reads CASSGLAGETQYF. The CDR3, as DNA: TGTGCCAGCTCGGGACTAGCGGGAGAGACCCAGTACTTC.

This clonotype has a handful of counts. This chain joins TRBV6-2 or TRBV6-3 and TRBJ2-7, with 7 nucleotides matching TRBD2. The CDR3 is 19 residues long. From germline, CDR1 is MNHEY and CDR2 SVGEGT. V trimming: 0 bases; J trimming: 3 bases; junction bases outside the gene matches: 17. The CDR3 region has the DNA TGTGCCAGCAGTTACTCGATGTGGGAGGGCCCAAACCGAGACTACGAGCAGTACTTC. Its translation: CASSYSMWEGPNRDYEQYF.

This clonotype has a count of ten or more. This sequence joins TRBV27 and TRBJ2-5, with D possibly being TRBD2 (5 bases). V was pared by 6 bases and J by 2 bases, with 13 bases between. The CDR3 is 14 amino acids. CDR1 and CDR2 from the germline V gene are MNHEY and SMNVEV (reference sequence). The CDR3 DNA sequence: TGTGCCAGCAGCAAACTAGGAACTCAAGAGACCCAGTACTTC. Translating it yields CASSKLGTQETQYF.

The rearrangement joins TRBV9 to TRBJ2-1; D might be TRBD2 (6 bases). Germline loops: CDR1 SGDLS, CDR2 YYNGEE. This CDR3 is 15 amino acids long. V lost 8 bases and J 0 bases, leaving 15 bases between the germline ends. This CDR3 is CARVSGSSSYNEQFF. DNA for the CDR3: TGTGCCAGAGTCAGCGGGTCAAGCTCCTACAATGAGCAGTTCTTC. The full variable domain, with the rest looked up from reference TRBV9 and TRBJ2-1, is DSGVTQTPKHLITATGQRVTLRCSPRSGDLSVYWYQQSLDQGLQFLIQYYNGEERAKGNILERFSAQQFPDLHSELNLSSLELGDSALYFCARVSGSSSYNEQFFGPGTRLTVL.

The J gene is TRBJ2-6, the V gene TRBV30; 7 bases match TRBD1. The CDR3 is 17 amino acids. V lost 3 bases, J lost 0 bases, and 8 bases stayed unmatched. Germline lookup yields CDR1 GTSNPN and CDR2 SVGIG (reference sequence). CDR3 residues: CAWRTGQISSGANVLTF. The CDR3 DNA reads as TGTGCCTGGAGGACGGGACAGATAAGCTCTGGGGCCAACGTCCTGACTTTC. The whole variable domain, remainder taken from reference TRBV30 and TRBJ2-6, is SQTIHQWPATLVQPVGSPLSLECTVEGTSNPNLYWYRQAAGRGLQLLFYSVGIGQISSEVPQNLSASRPQDRQFILSSKKLLLSDSGFYLCAWRTGQISSGANVLTFGAGSRLTVL.

J is TRBJ2-2 and V is TRBV3-1; possibly TRBD1 for D (6 bases). The CDR3 spans 16 residues. V was shortened by 3 bases and J by 0 bases, with 11 bases between the two germline ends. Germline V gene data show CDR1 as LGHDT and CDR2 as YNNKEL (reference sequence). The CDR3 DNA sequence: TGTGCCAGCAGCCATATTAGGGGGACGAACACCGGGGAGCTGTTTTTT. The encoded protein is CASSHIRGTNTGELFF. Looking up the rest from reference TRBV3-1 and TRBJ2-2 gives the full variable domain: DTAVSQTPKYLVTQMGNDKSIKCEQNLGHDTMYWYKQDSKKFLKIMFSYNNKELIINETVPNRFSPKSPDKAHLNLHINSLELGDSAVYFCASSHIRGTNTGELFFGEGSRLTVL.

This clonotype was seen a few times. This chain joins TRBV6-5 and TRBJ2-1; D remains unclear. The V and J ends lost 0 bases and 8 bases respectively, with 8 bases between them. The CDR3 covers 13 residues. CDR1 is MNHEY and CDR2 is SVGAGI in the germline V gene. The DNA for the CDR3 is TGTGCCAGCAGTTACTCGCACCAACATGAGCAGTTCTTC. Its translation is CASSYSHQHEQFF.

The CDR3 DNA sequence: TGCAGTGCTTCCGAAGGGGCTATCCTAATCCAAGAGACCCAGTACTTC. Protein product: CSASEGAILIQETQYF. The chain has TRBV20-1 and TRBJ2-5, with D possibly TRBD1 on 5 matching bases. The CDR3 is 16 amino acids. Looked up from germline, CDR1 is DFQATT and CDR2 is SNEGSKA (reference sequence). Deletions cut 5 bases from V and 1 base from J, with 20 bases between.

This clonotype has just a few counts. The V and J genes are TRBV20-1 and TRBJ2-7; perhaps TRBD1 as D (5 bases). Trimming removed 3 bases from V and 5 bases from J, with 11 bases in between. The CDR3 length is 12 residues. CDR1 DFQATT and CDR2 SNEGSKA come from the germline V gene (reference sequence). The CDR3, as DNA: TGCAGTGCTAGTAGTTCCAGGGACGAGCAGTACTTC. This translates into CSASSSRDEQYF.

The chain uses TRBV2 and TRBJ2-1; 13 bases match TRBD2. V lost 6 bases to trimming and J lost 8 bases; unmatched junction nucleotides: 4. CDR3 length equals 14 residues. Germline lookup yields CDR1 SNHLY and CDR2 FYNNEI. The CDR3: CASRGLAGVDEQFF. CDR3 in DNA: TGTGCCAGCAGAGGACTAGCGGGAGTAGATGAGCAGTTCTTC. Combining the CDR3 with reference TRBV2 and TRBJ2-1 gives the whole variable domain EPEVTQTPSHQVTQMGQEVILRCVPISNHLYFYWYRQILGQKVEFLVSFYNNEISEKSEIFDDQFSVERPDGSNFTLKIRSTKLEDSAMYFCASRGLAGVDEQFFGPGTRLTVL.

V is TRBV20-1 and J is TRBJ1-3; 12 bases align to TRBD1. Germline lookup yields CDR1 DFQATT and CDR2 SNEGSKA (reference sequence). V was clipped by 6 bases and J by 4 bases; unmatched bases: 10. The CDR3 is 16 residues long. This CDR3 is CSALPGQGAAGNTIYF. CDR3 sequence (DNA): TGCAGTGCCCTCCCGGGACAGGGGGCAGCGGGAAACACCATATATTTT.

The chain combines TRBV20-1 with TRBJ1-1; 9 bases fit TRBD1. V dropped 3 bases and J dropped 5; count of bases not matched to a gene: 4. Germline CDR1 reads DFQATT; CDR2 reads SNEGSKA (reference sequence). This CDR3 contains 13 residues. CDR3 nucleotides: TGCAGTGCTAGCTCGGACAGGGGAACTGAAGCTTTCTTT. The encoded protein is CSASSDRGTEAFF.

This clonotype was counted a few times. This chain joins TRBV20-1 and TRBJ2-5; TRBD1 might be the D (5 bases). The CDR3 loop spans 14 amino acids. V was cut by 0 bases and J by 2 bases, with 10 bases left in between. From germline, CDR1 is DFQATT and CDR2 SNEGSKA (reference sequence). CDR3 bases: TGCAGTGCTAGAGAAGCCCCAGGGCAAGAGACCCAGTACTTC. The encoded protein is CSAREAPGQETQYF.

This clonotype has at least ten counts. The CDR3 DNA reads as TGCGCCAGCAGCATGTGGACAGGGGGCGGCGAGCAGTACTTC. Its protein is CASSMWTGGGEQYF. This chain links TRBV5-1 with TRBJ2-7, with TRBD1 matching over 11 bases. The V gene end was trimmed by 4 bases and the J gene end by 6 bases; junction bases not matched to a gene: 6. CDR1 SGHRS and CDR2 YFSETQ come from the germline V gene. This CDR3 spans 14 amino acids.

This clonotype has more than one count but fewer than ten. This chain connects TRBV4-2 to TRBJ2-7, with TRBD2 matching 14 bases. The V and J ends lost 4 bases and 3 bases, in that order; junction bases with no gene match: 11. Germline-derived CDR1 and CDR2 are LGHNA and YNFKEQ. This CDR3 is 18 amino acids long. The CDR3 spells CASSPQGLAGASYYEQYF. CDR3 in DNA: TGTGCCAGCAGCCCCCAGGGACTAGCGGGAGCGAGTTACTACGAGCAGTACTTC.